This T cell receptor (beta chain) was obtained from a study of T cell repertoires in cytomegalovirus infection. About the study: Public signatures in TCR beta pointed to CMV infection and matching HLA type.

Whole-study findings and limits: CMV-specific TCR beta clonotypes restricted by HLA-C were the ones dominating the ex vivo response.

TCRdb analysed the reads with MiXCR anew, one entry per CDR3 protein. The sample records some 150,000 distinct CDR3 sequences, roughly 6.5% being singletons. The germline CDR1 and CDR2 sequences are SEHNR and FQNEAQ (reference sequence). The V segment lost 4 bases and the J segment 8 bases; nucleotides outside the gene matches: 8. This CDR3 contains 14 residues. Many counts were recorded for this clonotype. The antigen remains undetermined. Sequenced: PBMCs. The TCR comes from a human donor in good health (CMV status not recorded). Some clones in this sample may be carry-over from other donors' samples. The chain couples TRBV7-9 to TRBJ2-1; 7 bases are a match to TRBD1. CDR3 sequence reads: CASSSRVQGYEQFF. The CDR3 DNA reads as TGTGCCAGCAGCTCACGGGTACAGGGGTATGAGCAGTTCTTC. The variable domain in full, with the rest retrieved from reference TRBV7-9 and TRBJ2-1, is DTGVSQNPRHKITKRGQNVTFRCDPISEHNRLYWYRQTLGQGPEFLTYFQNEAQLEKSRLLSDRFSAERPKGSFSTLEIQRTEQGDSAMYLCASSSRVQGYEQFFGPGTRLTVL.